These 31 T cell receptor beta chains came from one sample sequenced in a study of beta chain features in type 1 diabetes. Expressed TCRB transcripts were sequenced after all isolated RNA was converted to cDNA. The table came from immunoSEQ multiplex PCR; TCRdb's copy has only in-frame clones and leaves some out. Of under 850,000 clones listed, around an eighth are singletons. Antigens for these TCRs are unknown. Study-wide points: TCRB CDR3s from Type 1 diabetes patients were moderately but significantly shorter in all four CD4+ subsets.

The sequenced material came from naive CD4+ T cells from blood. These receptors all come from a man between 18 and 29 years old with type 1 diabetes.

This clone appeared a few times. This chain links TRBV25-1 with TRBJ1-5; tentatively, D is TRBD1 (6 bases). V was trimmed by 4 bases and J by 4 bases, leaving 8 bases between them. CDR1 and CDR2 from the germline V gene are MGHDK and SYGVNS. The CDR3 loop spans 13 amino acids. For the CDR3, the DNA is TGTGCCAGCAGTGGGGGGCGAAATCAGCCCCAGCATTTT. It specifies CASSGGRNQPQHF.

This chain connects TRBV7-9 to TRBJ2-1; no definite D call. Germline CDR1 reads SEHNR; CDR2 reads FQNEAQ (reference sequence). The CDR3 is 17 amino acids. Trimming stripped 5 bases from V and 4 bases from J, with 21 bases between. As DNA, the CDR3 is TGTGCCAGCAGCCTACGTGAGGTCCCTTTGGGGTACAATGAGCAGTTCTTC. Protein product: CASSLREVPLGYNEQFF.

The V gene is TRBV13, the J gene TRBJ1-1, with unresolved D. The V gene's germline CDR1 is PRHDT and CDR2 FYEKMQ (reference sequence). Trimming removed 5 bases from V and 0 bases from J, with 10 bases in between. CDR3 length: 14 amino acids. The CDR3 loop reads CASSPFGVNTEAFF. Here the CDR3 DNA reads TGTGCCAGCAGCCCTTTTGGAGTGAACACTGAAGCTTTCTTT.

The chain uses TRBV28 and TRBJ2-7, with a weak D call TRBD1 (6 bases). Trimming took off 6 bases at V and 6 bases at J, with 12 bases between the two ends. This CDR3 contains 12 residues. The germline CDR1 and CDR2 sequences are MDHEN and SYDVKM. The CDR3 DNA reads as TGTGCCAGCAGCCCTCAGGGGCGCGAGCAGTACTTC. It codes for CASSPQGREQYF.

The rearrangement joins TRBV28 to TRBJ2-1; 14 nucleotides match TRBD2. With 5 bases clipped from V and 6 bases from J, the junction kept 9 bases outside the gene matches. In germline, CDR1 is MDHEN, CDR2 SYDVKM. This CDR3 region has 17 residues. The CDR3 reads CASSQGLAGDLPNEQFF. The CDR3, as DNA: TGTGCCAGCAGTCAGGGACTAGCGGGGGACCTGCCCAATGAGCAGTTCTTC.

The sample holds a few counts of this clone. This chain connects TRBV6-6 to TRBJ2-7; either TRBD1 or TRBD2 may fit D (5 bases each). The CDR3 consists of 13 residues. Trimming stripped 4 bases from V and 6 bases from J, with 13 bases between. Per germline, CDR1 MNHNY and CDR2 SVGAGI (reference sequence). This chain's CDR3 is CASSSPGAGEQYF. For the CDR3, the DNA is TGTGCCAGCAGTTCCCCCGGGGCTGGCGAGCAGTACTTC.

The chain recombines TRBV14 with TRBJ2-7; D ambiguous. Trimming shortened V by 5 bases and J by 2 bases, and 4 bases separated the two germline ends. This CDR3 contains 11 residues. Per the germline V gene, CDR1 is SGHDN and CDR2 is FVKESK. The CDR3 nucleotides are TGTGCCAGCAGCTATACCTACGAGCAGTACTTC. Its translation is CASSYTYEQYF.

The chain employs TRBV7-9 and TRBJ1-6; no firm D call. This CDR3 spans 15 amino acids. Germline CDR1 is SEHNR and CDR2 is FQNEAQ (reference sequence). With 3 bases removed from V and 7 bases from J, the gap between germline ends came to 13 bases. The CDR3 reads CASSFTAQLNSPLHF. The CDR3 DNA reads TGTGCCAGCAGCTTCACCGCCCAGCTAAATTCACCCCTCCACTTT.

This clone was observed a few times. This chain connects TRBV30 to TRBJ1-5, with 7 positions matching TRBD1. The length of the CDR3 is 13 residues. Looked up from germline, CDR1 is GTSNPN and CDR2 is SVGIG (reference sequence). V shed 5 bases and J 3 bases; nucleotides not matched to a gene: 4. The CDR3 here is CAWAGQPNQPQHF. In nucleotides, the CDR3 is TGTGCCTGGGCGGGACAGCCCAATCAGCCCCAGCATTTT.

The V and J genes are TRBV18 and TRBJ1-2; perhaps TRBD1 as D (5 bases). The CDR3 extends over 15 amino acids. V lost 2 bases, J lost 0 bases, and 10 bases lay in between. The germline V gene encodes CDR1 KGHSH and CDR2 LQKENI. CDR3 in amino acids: CASSPIQGANYGYTF. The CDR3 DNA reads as TGTGCCAGCTCACCAATTCAGGGAGCTAACTATGGCTACACCTTC.

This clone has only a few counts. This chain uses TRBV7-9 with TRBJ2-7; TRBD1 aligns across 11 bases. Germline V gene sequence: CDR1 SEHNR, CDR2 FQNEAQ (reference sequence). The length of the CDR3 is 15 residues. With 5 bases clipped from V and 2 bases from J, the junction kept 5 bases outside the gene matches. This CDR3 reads CASSTGTGGAYEQYF. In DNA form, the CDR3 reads TGTGCCAGCAGCACCGGGACAGGGGGGGCCTACGAGCAGTACTTC.

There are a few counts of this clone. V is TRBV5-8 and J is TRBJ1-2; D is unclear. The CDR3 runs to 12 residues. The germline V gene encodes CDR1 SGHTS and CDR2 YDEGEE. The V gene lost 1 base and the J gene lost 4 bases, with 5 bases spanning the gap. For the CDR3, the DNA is TGTGCCAGCAGCTTGACAGTCTATGGCTACACCTTC. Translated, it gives CASSLTVYGYTF.

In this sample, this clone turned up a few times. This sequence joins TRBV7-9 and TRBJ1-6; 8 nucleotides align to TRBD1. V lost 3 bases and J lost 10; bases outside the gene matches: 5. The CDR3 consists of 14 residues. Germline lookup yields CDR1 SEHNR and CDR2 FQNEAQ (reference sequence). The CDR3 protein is CASSLQGARSPLHF. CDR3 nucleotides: TGTGCCAGCAGCTTGCAGGGGGCTAGGTCACCCCTCCACTTT.

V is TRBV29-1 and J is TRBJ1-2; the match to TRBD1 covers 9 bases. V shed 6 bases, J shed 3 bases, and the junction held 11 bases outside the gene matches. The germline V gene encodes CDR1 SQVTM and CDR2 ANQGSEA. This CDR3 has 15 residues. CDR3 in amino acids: CSVPRIGDRDYGYTF. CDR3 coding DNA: TGCAGCGTCCCCAGAATCGGGGACAGGGACTATGGCTACACCTTC.

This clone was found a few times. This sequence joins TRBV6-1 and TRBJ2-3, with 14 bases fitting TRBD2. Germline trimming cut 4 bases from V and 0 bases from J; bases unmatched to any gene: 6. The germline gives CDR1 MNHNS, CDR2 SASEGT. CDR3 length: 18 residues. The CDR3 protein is CASSAGLAGGSSTDTQYF. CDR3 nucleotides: TGTGCCAGCAGTGCCGGACTAGCGGGGGGCTCTAGCACAGATACGCAGTATTTT.

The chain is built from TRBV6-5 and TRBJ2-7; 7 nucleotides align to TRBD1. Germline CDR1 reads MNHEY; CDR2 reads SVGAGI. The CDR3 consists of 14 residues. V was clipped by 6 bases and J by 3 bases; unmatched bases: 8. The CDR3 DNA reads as TGTGCCAGCAGGAACAGGGGCTCAATCTACGAGCAGTACTTC. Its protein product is CASRNRGSIYEQYF.

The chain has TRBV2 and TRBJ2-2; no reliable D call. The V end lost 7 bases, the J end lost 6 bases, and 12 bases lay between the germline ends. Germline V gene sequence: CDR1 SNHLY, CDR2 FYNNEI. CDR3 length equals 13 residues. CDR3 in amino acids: CASIRLDPGELFF. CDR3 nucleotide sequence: TGTGCCAGCATTAGATTGGACCCCGGGGAGCTGTTTTTT.

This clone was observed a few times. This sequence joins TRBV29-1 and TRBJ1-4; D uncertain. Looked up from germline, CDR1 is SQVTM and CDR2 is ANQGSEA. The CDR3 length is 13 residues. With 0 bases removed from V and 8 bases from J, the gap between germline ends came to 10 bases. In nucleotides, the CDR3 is TGCAGCGTTGAAGAAGAGGGCAAGGAAAAACTGTTTTTT. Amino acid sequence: CSVEEEGKEKLFF. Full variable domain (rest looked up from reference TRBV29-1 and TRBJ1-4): SAVISQKPSRDICQRGTSLTIQCQVDSQVTMMFWYRQQPGQSLTLIATANQGSEATYESGFVIDKFPISRPNLTFSTLTVSNMSPEDSSIYLCSVEEEGKEKLFFGSGTQLSVL.

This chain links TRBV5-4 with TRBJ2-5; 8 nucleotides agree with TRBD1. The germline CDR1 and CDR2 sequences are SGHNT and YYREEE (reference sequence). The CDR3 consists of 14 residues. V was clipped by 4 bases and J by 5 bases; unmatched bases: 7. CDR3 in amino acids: CASSRGQAQETQYF. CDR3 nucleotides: TGTGCCAGCAGCAGGGGACAGGCGCAGGAGACCCAGTACTTC.

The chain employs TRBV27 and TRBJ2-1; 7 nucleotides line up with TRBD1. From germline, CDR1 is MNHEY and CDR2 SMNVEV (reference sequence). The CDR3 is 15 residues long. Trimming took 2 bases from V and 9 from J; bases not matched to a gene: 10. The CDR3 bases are TGTGCCAGCAGTTTACAAGCAGGGGGATTCTCTGAGCAGTTCTTC. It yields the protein CASSLQAGGFSEQFF.

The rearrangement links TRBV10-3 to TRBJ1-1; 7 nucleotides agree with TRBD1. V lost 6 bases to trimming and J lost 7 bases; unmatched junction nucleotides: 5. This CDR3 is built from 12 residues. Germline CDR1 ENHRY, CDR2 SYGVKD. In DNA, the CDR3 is TGTGCCATCAGGCGGGACAGCGGTGAAGCTTTCTTT. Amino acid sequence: CAIRRDSGEAFF.

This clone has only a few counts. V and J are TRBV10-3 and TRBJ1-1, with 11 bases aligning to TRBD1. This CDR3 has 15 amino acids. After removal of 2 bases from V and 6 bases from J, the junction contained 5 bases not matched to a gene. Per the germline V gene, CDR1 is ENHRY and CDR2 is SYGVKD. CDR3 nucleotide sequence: TGTGCCATCAGTGAGCCGGTGGGACAGGGGGCTGAAGCTTTCTTT. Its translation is CAISEPVGQGAEAFF.

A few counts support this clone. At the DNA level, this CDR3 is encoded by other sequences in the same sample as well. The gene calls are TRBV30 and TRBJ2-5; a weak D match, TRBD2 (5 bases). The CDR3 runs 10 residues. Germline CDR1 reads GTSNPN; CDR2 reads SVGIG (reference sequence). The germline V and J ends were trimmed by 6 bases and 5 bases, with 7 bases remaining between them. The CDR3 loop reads CACSGETQYF. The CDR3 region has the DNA TGTGCCTGTTCGGGGGAGACCCAGTACTTC. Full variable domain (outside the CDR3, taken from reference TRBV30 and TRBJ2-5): SQTIHQWPATLVQPVGSPLSLECTVEGTSNPNLYWYRQAAGRGLQLLFYSVGIGQISSEVPQNLSASRPQDRQFILSSKKLLLSDSGFYLCACSGETQYFGPGTRLLVL.

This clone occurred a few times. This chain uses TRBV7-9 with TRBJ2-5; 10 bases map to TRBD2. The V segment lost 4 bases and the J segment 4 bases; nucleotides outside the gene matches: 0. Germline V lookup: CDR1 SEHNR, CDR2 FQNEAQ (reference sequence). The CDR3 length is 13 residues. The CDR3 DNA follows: TGTGCCAGCAGCTCTAGCGGGGGAGAGACCCAGTACTTC. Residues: CASSSSGGETQYF.

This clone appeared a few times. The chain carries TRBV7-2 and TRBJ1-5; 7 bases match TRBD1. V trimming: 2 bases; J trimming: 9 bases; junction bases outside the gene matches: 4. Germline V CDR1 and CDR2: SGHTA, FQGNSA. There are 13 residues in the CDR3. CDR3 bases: TGTGCCAGCAGCTTATGGCAGGGGGGGCCCCAGCATTTT. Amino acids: CASSLWQGGPQHF.

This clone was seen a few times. The CDR3, as DNA: TGTGCCAGCAGTAAGGGGACAGGGGGTTACGAGCAGTACTTC. Its protein product is CASSKGTGGYEQYF. The chain employs TRBV6-5 and TRBJ2-7; 11 bases align to TRBD1. Germline V gene sequence: CDR1 MNHEY, CDR2 SVGAGI. The CDR3 is 14 residues long. Trimming removed 5 bases from V and 4 bases from J; junction bases left unmatched: 4.

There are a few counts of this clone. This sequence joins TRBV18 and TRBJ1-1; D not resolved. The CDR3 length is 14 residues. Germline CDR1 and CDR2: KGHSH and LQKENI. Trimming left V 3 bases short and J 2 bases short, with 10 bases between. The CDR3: CASSPFDSNTEAFF. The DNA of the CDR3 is TGTGCCAGCTCACCCTTCGATAGCAACACTGAAGCTTTCTTT.

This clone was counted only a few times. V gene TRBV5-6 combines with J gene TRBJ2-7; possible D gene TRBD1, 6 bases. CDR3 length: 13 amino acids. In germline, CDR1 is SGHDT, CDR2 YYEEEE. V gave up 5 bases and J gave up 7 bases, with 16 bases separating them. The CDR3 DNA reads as TGTGCCAGCAGTCCAAGGACAGCCCCTGAGCAGTACTTC. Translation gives CASSPRTAPEQYF.

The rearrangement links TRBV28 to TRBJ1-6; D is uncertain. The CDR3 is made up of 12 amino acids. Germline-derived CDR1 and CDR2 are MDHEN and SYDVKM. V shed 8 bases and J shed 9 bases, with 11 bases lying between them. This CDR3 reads CASRFEFSPLHF. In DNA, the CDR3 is TGTGCCAGCCGCTTCGAATTTTCACCCCTCCACTTT.

The CDR3 protein is CSVDVGAVETQYF. The CDR3 bases are TGCAGCGTTGATGTAGGAGCGGTAGAGACCCAGTACTTC. The rearrangement links TRBV29-1 to TRBJ2-5; the D gene is possibly TRBD2 (5 bases). V lost 3 bases, J lost 4 bases, and 12 bases lay in between. CDR1 is SQVTM, CDR2 ANQGSEA, per germline. The CDR3 sequence is 13 residues long.

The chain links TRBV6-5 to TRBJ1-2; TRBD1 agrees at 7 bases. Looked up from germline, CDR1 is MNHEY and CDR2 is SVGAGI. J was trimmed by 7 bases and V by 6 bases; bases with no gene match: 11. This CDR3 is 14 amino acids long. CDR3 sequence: CASRPDRWDVGYTF. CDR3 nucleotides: TGTGCCAGCAGGCCGGACAGGTGGGATGTTGGCTACACCTTC.